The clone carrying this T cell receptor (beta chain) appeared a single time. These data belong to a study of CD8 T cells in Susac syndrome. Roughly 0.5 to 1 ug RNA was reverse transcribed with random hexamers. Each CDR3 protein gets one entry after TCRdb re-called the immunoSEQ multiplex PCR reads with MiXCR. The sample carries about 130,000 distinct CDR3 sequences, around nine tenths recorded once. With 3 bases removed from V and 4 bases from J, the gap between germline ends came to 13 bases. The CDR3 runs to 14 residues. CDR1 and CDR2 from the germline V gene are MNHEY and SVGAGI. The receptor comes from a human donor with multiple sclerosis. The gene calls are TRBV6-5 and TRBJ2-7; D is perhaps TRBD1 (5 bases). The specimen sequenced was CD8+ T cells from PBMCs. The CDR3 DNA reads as TGTGCCAGCAGTTATCAGGGCTCTCTGTACGAGCAGTACTTC. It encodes CASSYQGSLYEQYF.